This paragraph reports one T cell receptor beta chain. As handled by the study authors: Reference gene primer amplification gave estimated nucleated cell counts. Assay used: immunoSEQ multiplex PCR; TCRdb lists only in-frame clones, some missing. The V and J calls and clone size are taken from that table; D and trimming were inferred from the DNA. The table shows roughly 170,000 clones, with around 85% occurring only once. Germline V gene lookup returns CDR1 SGHTA and CDR2 FQGNSA. Between the trimmed V and J ends, which lost 5 bases and 0 bases, there was a span of 17 bases. This CDR3 is built from 17 residues. This specimen belongs to a study of blood T cell repertoires in COVID-19. In the study overall: The origin of the acute and convalescent COVID-19 samples was the United States, Italy and Spain. The cDNA or gDNA used as material had been derived from T cells, B-cell-depleted T cells, or PBMCs.

The specimen was peripheral blood. The clonotype was recovered from a man in his 60s who had recovered from COVID-19. The chain couples TRBV7-2 to TRBJ1-5; maybe TRBD1 (6 bases). As DNA, the CDR3 is TGTGCCAGCAGCCTACAACTGGACAGTTATAGCAATCAGCCCCAGCATTTT. This encodes CASSLQLDSYSNQPQHF.